The 10 T cell receptor beta chains in this list originate from one sample, sequenced in a study of Ad26.COV2.S vaccination and SARS-CoV-2 variants. Sequencing was performed with immunoSEQ multiplex PCR; in TCRdb, only in-frame clones are kept and a portion is missing. The sample includes about 140,000 clones, roughly 90% seen only once; the top ten take less than 6%. The sequences come from peripheral blood, collected after recovery from COVID-19. The receptors originated from a human donor who had recovered from COVID-19.

The chain recombines TRBV19 with TRBJ2-1; 9 nucleotides agree with TRBD2. The CDR3 covers 17 residues. The trim removed 4 bases at V and 0 bases at J, leaving 7 bases unmatched. Germline V CDR1 and CDR2: LNHDA, SQIVND (reference sequence). CDR3 in amino acids: CASSRSSGVSSYNEQFF. The CDR3 DNA is TGTGCCAGTAGTAGGTCTAGCGGGGTGAGCTCCTACAATGAGCAGTTCTTC.

The chain couples TRBV24-1 to TRBJ1-5; unclear D gene. Germline assignment: CDR1 KGHDR and CDR2 SFDVKD. Trimming cost V 6 bases and J 1 base, with 6 bases left between them. The CDR3 is made up of 13 amino acids. CDR3 sequence reads: CATSQYSNQPQHF. CDR3 sequence (DNA): TGTGCCACCAGTCAGTACAGCAATCAGCCCCAGCATTTT.

The chain has TRBV19 and TRBJ1-2; D not resolved. V was cut by 5 bases and J by 8 bases, with 15 bases left in between. Germline CDR1 reads LNHDA; CDR2 reads SQIVND (reference sequence). This CDR3 region has 13 residues. Written as DNA, the CDR3 is TGTGCCAGTAGTCCCCCACCGGGAGAAGGCTACACCTTC. It encodes CASSPPPGEGYTF.

The chain carries TRBV27 and TRBJ1-1; D is possibly TRBD1 (5 bases). The germline V and J ends were trimmed by 0 bases and 5 bases, with 13 bases remaining between them. The CDR3 consists of 15 residues. Germline V CDR1 and CDR2: MNHEY, SMNVEV (reference sequence). The CDR3 DNA reads TGTGCCAGCAGTTTATCGGACGGGGGTAGGACTGAAGCTTTCTTT. It encodes CASSLSDGGRTEAFF.

The V call is TRBV19, the J call TRBJ2-5; a weak D match, TRBD1 (6 bases). CDR3 length equals 15 residues. The germline V and J ends were trimmed by 4 bases and 3 bases, with 15 bases remaining between them. Looked up from germline, CDR1 is LNHDA and CDR2 is SQIVND (reference sequence). CDR3 sequence reads: CASSNREFAKETQYF. The DNA for the CDR3 is TGTGCCAGTAGTAACAGGGAGTTCGCGAAAGAGACCCAGTACTTC.

V is TRBV27 and J is TRBJ2-7, with D hard to call. The CDR3 is 13 amino acids. V shed 3 bases and J shed 4 bases, with 10 bases lying between them. Germline CDR1 reads MNHEY; CDR2 reads SMNVEV (reference sequence). This CDR3 reads CASSFSDLYEQYF. The CDR3 DNA sequence: TGTGCCAGCAGTTTCTCCGACTTGTACGAGCAGTACTTC.

The rearrangement links TRBV12-3 or TRBV12-4 to TRBJ2-5, with D perhaps TRBD2 (5 bases). The V end was cut by 3 bases, the J end by 2 bases, with 7 bases between. This CDR3 has 13 residues. In DNA, the CDR3 is TGTGCCAGCAGTTTTCGGGGACAAGAGACCCAGTACTTC. Residues: CASSFRGQETQYF.

This chain joins TRBV2 and TRBJ1-2; D unresolved. The CDR3 consists of 10 residues. Germline CDR1 reads SNHLY; CDR2 reads FYNNEI. Here the CDR3 DNA reads TGTTCGATGGGCAGGCACGGCTACACCTTC. Encoded protein: CSMGRHGYTF. The entire variable domain, with the rest obtained from reference TRBV2 and TRBJ1-2, is as follows: EPEVTQTPSHQVTQMGQEVILRCVPISNHLYFYWYRQILGQKVEFLVSFYNNEISEKSEIFDDQFSVERPDGSNFTLKIRSTKLEDSAMYFCSMGRHGYTFGSGTRLTVV.

The chain uses TRBV7-9 and TRBJ1-6; tentative D call: TRBD1 (5 bases). Germline V gives CDR1 SEHNR, CDR2 FQNEAQ (reference sequence). The CDR3 runs to 19 residues. Trimming pared 4 bases from V and 5 bases from J, leaving 24 bases between. CDR3 loop: CASSSLGAGDLENNSPLHF. CDR3 sequence (DNA): TGTGCCAGCAGCTCCCTAGGGGCGGGGGACCTGGAAAATAATTCACCCCTCCACTTT.

The V call is TRBV28, the J call TRBJ1-4; no clear D gene. There are 15 residues in the CDR3. CDR1 and CDR2 from the germline V gene are MDHEN and SYDVKM. The germline V and J ends were trimmed by 4 bases and 3 bases, with 12 bases remaining between them. The CDR3: CASSSGSVANEKLFF. CDR3 bases: TGTGCCAGCAGTTCCGGGTCAGTGGCTAATGAAAAACTGTTTTTT.